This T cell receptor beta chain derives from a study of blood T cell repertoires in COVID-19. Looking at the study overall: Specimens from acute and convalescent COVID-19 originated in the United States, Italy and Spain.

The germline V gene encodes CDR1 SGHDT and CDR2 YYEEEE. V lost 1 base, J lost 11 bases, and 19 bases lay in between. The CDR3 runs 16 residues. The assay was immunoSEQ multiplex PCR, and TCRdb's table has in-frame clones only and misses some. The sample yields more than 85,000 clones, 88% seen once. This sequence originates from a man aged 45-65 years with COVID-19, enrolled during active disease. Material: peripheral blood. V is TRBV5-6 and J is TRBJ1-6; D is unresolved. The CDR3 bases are TGTGCCAGCAGCTTGAGCCAGTATCAACTAAAGCCACCCCTCCACTTT. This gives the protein CASSLSQYQLKPPLHF.